These 23 T cell receptor beta chains were sequenced from one sample in a study of blood T cell repertoires in COVID-19. TCRdb's copy holds only in-frame clones and misses some; the assay was immunoSEQ multiplex PCR. The sample lists 140,000 to 150,000 clones, about four fifths occurring once. The sequenced sample consisted of peripheral blood. These receptors all come from a human donor in a cohort sampled during active COVID-19.

This clone was seen more than once but under ten times. The CDR3 region is CASMDRGLSSQPQHF. Here the CDR3 DNA reads TGTGCCAGTATGGACAGGGGGCTCTCTAGTCAGCCCCAGCATTTT. This chain uses TRBV19 with TRBJ1-5, with 11 nucleotides matching TRBD1. In germline, CDR1 is LNHDA, CDR2 SQIVND (reference sequence). V lost 7 bases and J lost 6; bases outside the gene matches: 8. The CDR3 consists of 15 residues.

This chain joins TRBV18 and TRBJ2-1; a possible D gene is TRBD1 (6 bases). Germline CDR1 KGHSH, CDR2 LQKENI. The ends were cut back, 0 bases at V and 5 bases at J, with 8 bases in the middle. The CDR3 is made up of 14 amino acids. The chain's CDR3 is CASSPPSGDNEQFF. The CDR3 DNA is TGTGCCAGCTCACCACCGTCAGGGGACAATGAGCAGTTCTTC.

The chain carries TRBV7-9 and TRBJ1-5; no clear D. The CDR3 contains 14 residues. V lost 1 base and J lost 5, with 9 bases in between. The V gene's germline CDR1 is SEHNR and CDR2 FQNEAQ (reference sequence). CDR3 DNA sequence: TGTGCCAGCAGCTTAGACCTAGGATATCAGCCCCAGCATTTT. Its translation: CASSLDLGYQPQHF.

This clone was observed once. The chain recombines TRBV25-1 with TRBJ1-1; D remains ambiguous. Trimming stripped 2 bases from V and 0 bases from J, with 13 bases between. The CDR3 is 16 residues long. Per germline, CDR1 MGHDK and CDR2 SYGVNS. The CDR3 bases are TGTGCCAGCAGTGAAGGTGCGGGATACGTGAACACTGAAGCTTTCTTT. This translates into CASSEGAGYVNTEAFF.

The CDR3 DNA is TGTGCCAGCAGCCCACAGGGGGACACCGGGGAGCTGTTTTTT. Its translation: CASSPQGDTGELFF. The chain combines TRBV11-3 with TRBJ2-2; 8 nucleotides agree with TRBD1. V trimming: 5 bases; J trimming: 3 bases; junction bases outside the gene matches: 2. Germline V gene sequence: CDR1 SGHNT, CDR2 YENEEA. The CDR3 consists of 14 residues.

The J gene is TRBJ2-1, the V gene TRBV14, with 10 bases fitting TRBD2. This CDR3 has 15 residues. Germline values: CDR1 SGHDN, CDR2 FVKESK. The V and J ends lost 2 bases and 7 bases, in that order; junction bases with no gene match: 5. CDR3: CASSQQGSGRNEQFF. CDR3 DNA: TGTGCCAGCAGCCAACAGGGTAGCGGGAGGAATGAGCAGTTCTTC.

The chain is built from TRBV5-5 and TRBJ2-7; 12 positions agree with TRBD2. The CDR3 sequence is 14 residues long. V was pared by 4 bases and J by 2 bases, with 1 base of the junction left unmatched. Germline values: CDR1 SGHKS, CDR2 YYEKEE (reference sequence). The CDR3 is CASSRTSGAYEQYF. CDR3 DNA sequence: TGTGCCAGCAGCCGGACTAGCGGGGCCTACGAGCAGTACTTC.

The chain links TRBV27 to TRBJ2-3; TRBD1 matches 8 bases. Germline CDR1 MNHEY, CDR2 SMNVEV (reference sequence). With V trimmed by 5 bases and J by 3 bases, 7 bases remained unmatched. The CDR3 is made up of 15 amino acids. The CDR3 bases are TGTGCCAGCAGTGGACAGGGATTTATAACAGATACGCAGTATTTT. This codes for CASSGQGFITDTQYF.

The rearrangement links TRBV9 to TRBJ1-1; D uncertain. V dropped 0 bases and J dropped 1 base, with 19 bases sitting between them. The length of the CDR3 is 18 residues. Germline V CDR1 and CDR2: SGDLS, YYNGEE. The CDR3 coding sequence is TGTGCCAGCAGCGTAGGCCGGTCGCTTGGGCCTGGGAACACTGAAGCTTTCTTT. It specifies CASSVGRSLGPGNTEAFF.

In its sample, this clone was seen a few times. The chain has TRBV5-6 and TRBJ1-4; the match to TRBD1 covers 10 bases. Germline V gene data show CDR1 as SGHDT and CDR2 as YYEEEE. The V gene end was trimmed by 4 bases and the J gene end by 0 bases; junction bases not matched to a gene: 3. CDR3 length equals 16 residues. The CDR3 loop reads CASSRDRGTTNEKLFF. CDR3 in DNA: TGTGCCAGCAGCCGGGACAGGGGCACAACTAATGAAAAACTGTTTTTT.

The rearrangement uses TRBV10-3 and TRBJ2-1; no firm D call. The CDR3 loop spans 11 amino acids. V was clipped by 11 bases and J by 8 bases, with 13 bases between them. Germline V lookup: CDR1 ENHRY, CDR2 SYGVKD. The CDR3 nucleotides read TGTGCCGTAGCCAAACTGGATGAGCAGTTCTTC. Amino acids: CAVAKLDEQFF.

The chain recombines TRBV6-2 or TRBV6-3 with TRBJ1-1; TRBD1 is a possible D gene (6 bases). The germline CDR1 and CDR2 sequences are MNHEY and SVGEGT. The CDR3 runs to 19 residues. V lost 0 bases and J lost 1, with 21 bases in between. The CDR3 region has the DNA TGTGCCAGCAGTTACTCGAGGTCCCGACAGGTCCCTTCGAACACTGAAGCTTTCTTT. Residues: CASSYSRSRQVPSNTEAFF.

This clone has only a few counts. The chain recombines TRBV2 with TRBJ2-6; TRBD2 matches at 7 bases. J lost 2 bases, V lost 7 bases, and 5 bases had no gene match. The CDR3 sequence is 15 residues long. Germline assignment: CDR1 SNHLY and CDR2 FYNNEI. CDR3 loop: CASKLGGTGANVLTF. CDR3 sequence (DNA): TGTGCCAGCAAACTCGGGGGGACTGGGGCCAACGTCCTGACTTTC.

This chain connects TRBV11-1 to TRBJ2-5, with 10 bases aligning to TRBD2. The ends lost 7 bases at V and 3 bases at J; junction bases unmatched: 8. Germline lookup yields CDR1 SGHAT and CDR2 FQDESV (reference sequence). CDR3 length equals 15 residues. Written as DNA, the CDR3 is TGTGCCAGCAAAGCGGGGGGGCGCTTTGAAGAGACCCAGTACTTC. Protein sequence: CASKAGGRFEETQYF.

This clone was observed a handful of times. The chain links TRBV5-1 to TRBJ2-2, with a tentative D call TRBD2 (6 bases). In germline, CDR1 is SGHRS, CDR2 YFSETQ. Trimming took off 3 bases at V and 1 base at J, with 10 bases between the two ends. This CDR3 has 15 residues. CDR3 residues: CASSSLSGNTGELFF. CDR3 in DNA: TGCGCCAGCAGCTCCCTTAGCGGGAACACCGGGGAGCTGTTTTTT.

This chain joins TRBV14 and TRBJ1-3, with 7 bases matching TRBD1. The CDR3 is 16 residues long. Per the germline V gene, CDR1 is SGHDN and CDR2 is FVKESK. J gave up 1 base and V 1 base, and 4 bases lay outside the gene matches. This CDR3 reads CASSQVAGGSGNTIYF. CDR3 DNA: TGTGCCAGCAGCCAAGTGGCAGGGGGATCTGGAAACACCATATATTTT. Full variable domain (rest looked up from reference TRBV14 and TRBJ1-3): EAGVTQFPSHSVIEKGQTVTLRCDPISGHDNLYWYRRVMGKEIKFLLHFVKESKQDESGMPNNRFLAERTGGTYSTLKVQPAELEDSGVYFCASSQVAGGSGNTIYFGEGSWLTVV.

This chain uses TRBV5-4 with TRBJ2-1; D may be TRBD1 (5 bases). The germline V gene encodes CDR1 SGHNT and CDR2 YYREEE (reference sequence). This CDR3 is built from 13 residues. Between the trimmed V and J ends, which lost 0 bases and 10 bases, there was a span of 11 bases. The CDR3 DNA sequence: TGTGCCAGCAGCTTGGAGGCAGGGCGGGAGCAGTTCTTC. Translating gives CASSLEAGREQFF.

The V gene is TRBV25-1, the J gene TRBJ1-2, with TRBD1 identical over 7 bases. With V trimmed by 7 bases and J by 4 bases, 6 bases remained unmatched. This CDR3 region has 13 residues. From germline, CDR1 is MGHDK and CDR2 SYGVNS. Here the CDR3 reads CASTSGDSYGYTF. The DNA for the CDR3 is TGTGCCAGCACGTCCGGGGACAGCTATGGCTACACCTTC.

The chain recombines TRBV6-4 with TRBJ2-1; unclear D gene. Trimming took 2 bases from V and 7 from J, leaving 6 bases between them. Germline V CDR1 and CDR2: MRHNA, SNTAGT. The CDR3 is 12 amino acids. The CDR3 spells CASSDDLNEQFF. In DNA, the CDR3 is TGTGCCAGCAGTGACGATCTAAATGAGCAGTTCTTC.

The chain carries TRBV6-2 or TRBV6-3 and TRBJ2-5, with 7 bases identical to TRBD1. V trimming: 5 bases; J trimming: 4 bases; junction bases outside the gene matches: 10. Per the germline V gene, CDR1 is MNHEY and CDR2 is SVGEGT. The CDR3 is 15 amino acids. In DNA, the CDR3 is TGTGCCAGCAGTCAGGGGGTTACATGGAGAGAGACCCAGTACTTC. Residues: CASSQGVTWRETQYF.

V is TRBV18 and J is TRBJ1-1, with 8 positions matching TRBD1. The V gene end was trimmed by 4 bases and the J gene end by 1 base; junction bases not matched to a gene: 2. The CDR3 length is 14 residues. Germline V gene sequence: CDR1 KGHSH, CDR2 LQKENI. In nucleotides, the CDR3 is TGTGCCAGCTCACGGGACAGGCAGAACACTGAAGCTTTCTTT. Its protein is CASSRDRQNTEAFF.

This rearrangement joins TRBV7-8 to TRBJ1-5; D not resolved. Trimming took off 0 bases at V and 1 base at J, with 13 bases between the two ends. Germline V CDR1 and CDR2: SGHVS, FQNEAQ. The CDR3 runs 17 residues. The CDR3 bases are TGTGCCAGCAGCTTAGCGACGGGAAGCCGAAGCAATCAGCCCCAGCATTTT. The encoded protein is CASSLATGSRSNQPQHF.

This chain uses TRBV9 with TRBJ2-1, with a tentative D call TRBD2 (6 bases). The CDR3 loop spans 15 amino acids. Germline CDR1 reads SGDLS; CDR2 reads YYNGEE. Trimming left V 3 bases short and J 4 bases short, with 14 bases between. The CDR3 coding sequence is TGTGCCAGCAGCGACCGCGGGGATCTTTACAATGAGCAGTTCTTC. It codes for CASSDRGDLYNEQFF.